Below, 21 T cell receptor beta chains from the same sample are listed, as sequenced in a study of T cell responses to AZD1222 COVID-19 vaccine. Measured with immunoSEQ multiplex PCR; TCRdb has only the in-frame clones, and not every one. This sample carries approximately 80,000 clones, over 75% of them seen once, and the ten largest clones take around 3.4%. Here the sequenced sample was peripheral blood, taken 28 days after the second AZD1222 dose. The source of these receptors is an adult who received the AZD1222 COVID-19 vaccine.

V usage is TRBV4-3 and J usage is TRBJ1-6; 8 bases are shared with TRBD1. Germline V gene lookup returns CDR1 LGHNA and CDR2 YSLEER. The V and J ends lost 4 bases and 11 bases, in that order; junction bases with no gene match: 10. The CDR3 runs to 15 residues. CDR3: CASSRTGTGETPLHF. CDR3 nucleotide sequence: TGCGCCAGCAGCCGGACCGGGACAGGCGAGACACCCCTCCACTTT.

This chain links TRBV9 with TRBJ1-1, with D tentatively TRBD1 (5 bases). The germline V gene has CDR1 SGDLS and CDR2 YYNGEE. The CDR3 sequence is 15 residues long. Trimming took off 3 bases at V and 3 bases at J, with 15 bases between the two ends. CDR3 region: CASSELERGDTEAFF. In DNA, the CDR3 is TGTGCCAGCAGCGAACTGGAACGGGGGGACACTGAAGCTTTCTTT.

This clone appeared a few times. One junction end does not reproduce the germline sequence, and a read error may be involved. This chain uses TRBV10-3 with TRBJ2-7; 7 bases fit TRBD1. This CDR3 comprises 14 residues. The germline gives CDR1 ENHRY, CDR2 SYGVKD. In nucleotides, the CDR3 is TGTGCCATCAGCGAGTCGGGACAGACGTACGAGCAGTACTTC. Its protein is CAISESGQTYEQYF.

The chain employs TRBV2 and TRBJ1-1, with 7 bases identical to TRBD1. The CDR3 has 15 residues. The V and J ends lost 6 bases and 11 bases, in that order; junction bases with no gene match: 18. Per germline, CDR1 SNHLY and CDR2 FYNNEI. DNA of the CDR3: TGTGCCAGCAGGATAACAGGACAGGACCAACCCTGGGCTTTCTTT. Amino acids: CASRITGQDQPWAFF.

The chain combines TRBV12-3 or TRBV12-4 with TRBJ2-2; D is ambiguous. Trimming took off 4 bases at V and 7 bases at J, with 10 bases between the two ends. CDR3 length: 13 residues. The CDR3 region has the DNA TGTGCCAGCAGTTCCGAATGGGGCGGGGAGCTGTTTTTT. Translation: CASSSEWGGELFF.

The J gene is TRBJ2-5, the V gene TRBV19; 7 bases agree with TRBD1. J lost 5 bases, V lost 5 bases, and 11 bases had no gene match. CDR1 and CDR2 from the germline V gene are LNHDA and SQIVND (reference sequence). The CDR3 runs to 15 residues. CDR3 bases: TGTGCCAGTAGTGCCAACAGGGGTGCTGGGGAGACCCAGTACTTC. Its translation: CASSANRGAGETQYF. The full variable domain, completed using reference TRBV19 and TRBJ2-5, is DGGITQSPKYLFRKEGQNVTLSCEQNLNHDAMYWYRQDPGQGLRLIYYSQIVNDFQKGDIAEGYSVSREKKESFPLTVTSAQKNPTAFYLCASSANRGAGETQYFGPGTRLLVL.

The table lists this clone with a count of one. The rearrangement joins TRBV5-1 to TRBJ2-1, with TRBD2 identical over 9 bases. This CDR3 is built from 15 residues. V trimming: 0 bases; J trimming: 12 bases; junction bases outside the gene matches: 10. Germline lookup yields CDR1 SGHRS and CDR2 YFSETQ. The CDR3 protein is CASSLDDYSGGGQFF. The CDR3, as DNA: TGCGCCAGCAGCTTGGACGACTATAGCGGGGGTGGGCAGTTCTTC.

This sequence joins TRBV29-1 and TRBJ1-1, with 7 bases fitting TRBD1. V shed 1 base and J 7 bases; nucleotides not matched to a gene: 6. This CDR3 contains 13 residues. Per germline, CDR1 SQVTM and CDR2 ANQGSEA. This chain's CDR3 is CSVEGQGGVEAFF. The CDR3 bases are TGCAGCGTTGAAGGTCAGGGGGGGGTTGAAGCTTTCTTT.

The chain uses TRBV29-1 and TRBJ2-3, with D possibly TRBD2 on 6 matching bases. V lost 0 bases and J 1 base, leaving 14 bases between the germline ends. The CDR3 is made up of 16 amino acids. The V gene's germline CDR1 is SQVTM and CDR2 ANQGSEA. In DNA, the CDR3 is TGCAGCGTTGAAGATTTGGGGGGTTCCCGCACAGATACGCAGTATTTT. As protein: CSVEDLGGSRTDTQYF.

This clone was detected only a few times. The chain combines TRBV11-3 with TRBJ2-1, with a tentative D call TRBD2 (6 bases). The germline V gene has CDR1 SGHNT and CDR2 YENEEA. CDR3 size: 17 residues. The germline V and J ends were trimmed by 5 bases and 1 base, with 18 bases remaining between them. The CDR3 sequence: CASSHPRGGGSYNEQFF. DNA of the CDR3: TGTGCCAGCAGCCACCCCCGGGGAGGTGGGTCCTACAATGAGCAGTTCTTC.

This chain joins TRBV4-2 and TRBJ2-7; TRBD1 agrees at 9 bases. CDR3 length: 16 residues. Losses at the gene ends were 0 bases for V and 2 bases for J; bases not matched to a gene: 5. Germline loops: CDR1 LGHNA, CDR2 YNFKEQ. In nucleotides, the CDR3 is TGTGCCAGCAGCCAAGAGGGGGACAGGGCCGCCTACGAGCAGTACTTC. Its translation is CASSQEGDRAAYEQYF.

V is TRBV24-1 and J is TRBJ1-5, with 10 bases lining up with TRBD1. In germline, CDR1 is KGHDR, CDR2 SFDVKD. The CDR3 extends over 14 amino acids. V gave up 9 bases and J gave up 2 bases; unmatched junction bases: 3. CDR3 DNA: TGTGCCACCGCTGGACAGGGGGGCAATCAGCCCCAGCATTTT. Translating it yields CATAGQGGNQPQHF.

The gene calls are TRBV6-5 and TRBJ2-1; D possibly uses TRBD1 or TRBD2 (5 bases each). Between the trimmed V and J ends, which lost 2 bases and 5 bases, there was a span of 7 bases. The length of the CDR3 is 13 residues. Germline loops: CDR1 MNHEY, CDR2 SVGAGI. In DNA form, the CDR3 reads TGTGCCAGCAGTTACAGGGGAGACAATGAGCAGTTCTTC. Translated: CASSYRGDNEQFF.

V gene TRBV28 combines with J gene TRBJ1-2, with D possibly TRBD1 on 6 matching bases. The CDR3 loop spans 14 amino acids. V lost 1 base and J 8 bases, leaving 14 bases between the germline ends. Germline CDR1 reads MDHEN; CDR2 reads SYDVKM. Written as DNA, the CDR3 is TGTGCCAGCAGTTTATCGCAGGGGCGAAGGGGCTACACCTTC. Protein sequence: CASSLSQGRRGYTF.

This chain joins TRBV6-5 and TRBJ1-1; possibly TRBD1 for D (5 bases). The CDR3 runs to 15 residues. Germline assignment: CDR1 MNHEY and CDR2 SVGAGI. V gave up 2 bases and J gave up 4 bases, with 14 bases separating them. The CDR3 spells CASSYRAPRGTEAFF. The CDR3, as DNA: TGTGCCAGCAGTTACCGTGCCCCGAGGGGCACTGAAGCTTTCTTT.

The gene calls are TRBV5-6 and TRBJ2-6, with D possibly matching TRBD2 (7 bases). The CDR3 totals 17 residues. Deletions cut 9 bases from V and 0 bases from J, with 19 bases between. The V gene's germline CDR1 is SGHDT and CDR2 YYEEEE. Here the CDR3 DNA reads TGTGCCACCAGGACCGGGGGGCGCACCTCTGGGGCCAACGTCCTGACTTTC. Translation: CATRTGGRTSGANVLTF.

The genes are TRBV6-5 and TRBJ2-6; no reliable D call. The CDR3 sequence is 15 residues long. Trimming removed 4 bases from V and 1 base from J, with 8 bases in between. Germline V lookup: CDR1 MNHEY, CDR2 SVGAGI. CDR3 DNA: TGTGCCAGCAGTTCGTCTTGGTCTGGGGCCAACGTCCTGACTTTC. Translating it yields CASSSSWSGANVLTF.

This chain connects TRBV2 to TRBJ1-5, with D uncertain. This CDR3 spans 14 amino acids. Trimming shortened V by 6 bases and J by 9 bases, and 18 bases separated the two germline ends. Germline V gene sequence: CDR1 SNHLY, CDR2 FYNNEI. The CDR3 reads CASSSRHGAGPQHF. The CDR3 DNA follows: TGTGCCAGCAGCTCCCGACATGGCGCCGGGCCCCAGCATTTT.

This chain joins TRBV5-8 and TRBJ1-6; D is uncertain. There are 14 residues in the CDR3. Germline CDR1 reads SGHTS; CDR2 reads YDEGEE. V was clipped by 6 bases and J by 0 bases, with 7 bases between them. The CDR3 loop reads CASTVSSYNSPLHF. Written as DNA, the CDR3 is TGTGCCAGCACAGTAAGCTCCTATAATTCACCCCTCCACTTT. Variable domain in full (rest from reference TRBV5-8 and TRBJ1-6): EAGVTQSPTHLIKTRGQQATLRCSPISGHTSVYWYQQALGLGLQFLLWYDEGEERNRGNFPPRFSGRQFPNYSSELNVNALELEDSALYLCASTVSSYNSPLHFGNGTRLTVT.

The chain carries TRBV15 and TRBJ1-6; 7 bases line up with TRBD1. The ends lost 9 bases at V and 6 bases at J; junction bases unmatched: 8. CDR1 is LNHNV, CDR2 YYDKDF, per germline (reference sequence). This CDR3 has 14 amino acids. DNA for the CDR3: TGTGCCACGAGAGGGACAGTTTTTAATTCACCCCTCCACTTT. Protein sequence: CATRGTVFNSPLHF.

The CDR3 DNA follows: TGTGCCAGCACCGTGACAGGGCAAGAGACCCAGTACTTC. It codes for CASTVTGQETQYF. This chain uses TRBV11-2 with TRBJ2-5, with TRBD1 identical over 7 bases. This CDR3 has 13 amino acids. CDR1 is SGHAT and CDR2 is FQNNGV in the germline V gene. Germline trimming cut 7 bases from V and 2 bases from J; bases unmatched to any gene: 4.